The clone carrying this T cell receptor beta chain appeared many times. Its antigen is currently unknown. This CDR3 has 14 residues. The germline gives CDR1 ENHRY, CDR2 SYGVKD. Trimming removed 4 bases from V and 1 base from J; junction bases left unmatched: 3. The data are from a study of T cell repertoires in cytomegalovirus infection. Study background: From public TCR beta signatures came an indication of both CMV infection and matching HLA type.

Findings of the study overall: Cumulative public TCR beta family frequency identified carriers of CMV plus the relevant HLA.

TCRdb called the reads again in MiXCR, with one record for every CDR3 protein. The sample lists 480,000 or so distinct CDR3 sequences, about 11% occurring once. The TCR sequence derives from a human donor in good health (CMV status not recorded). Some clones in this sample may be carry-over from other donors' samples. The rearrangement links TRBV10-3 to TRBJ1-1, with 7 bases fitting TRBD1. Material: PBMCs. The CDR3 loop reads CAISGDRQNTEAFF. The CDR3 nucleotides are TGTGCCATCAGTGGGGACAGACAGAACACTGAAGCTTTCTTT.